The 22 T cell receptor beta chains below all came from one sample that was sequenced in a study of blood T cell repertoires in COVID-19. Method: immunoSEQ multiplex PCR; TCRdb's copy keeps in-frame clones and lacks some. The repertoire consists of approximately 110,000 clones, with roughly 79% occurring once and the leading ten covering 8.5% to 9.5%. Material: peripheral blood. These receptors originate from an older woman with acute or convalescent COVID-19.

The V and J genes are TRBV4-3 and TRBJ2-3; TRBD2 agrees at 8 bases. Unmatched junction bases numbered 7, after V lost 0 bases and J lost 2 bases. CDR1 LGHNA and CDR2 YSLEER come from the germline V gene. CDR3 size: 17 residues. CDR3 amino acids: CASSQEPAGANTDTQYF. CDR3 nucleotides: TGCGCCAGCAGCCAAGAACCAGCGGGGGCCAACACAGATACGCAGTATTTT.

The gene calls are TRBV30 and TRBJ1-1, with D hard to call. This CDR3 contains 12 residues. The germline CDR1 and CDR2 sequences are GTSNPN and SVGIG (reference sequence). The CDR3 loop is CAAAPAGNEAFF. DNA for the CDR3: TGTGCAGCAGCCCCAGCGGGGAATGAGGCTTTCTTT.

This chain links TRBV30 with TRBJ2-1; D is perhaps TRBD2 (6 bases). V was cut by 3 bases and J by 6 bases, with 12 bases left in between. Per the germline V gene, CDR1 is GTSNPN and CDR2 is SVGIG (reference sequence). The CDR3 spans 13 residues. The CDR3 region is CAWSAGTPNEQFF. The DNA of the CDR3 is TGTGCCTGGAGCGCCGGGACTCCCAATGAGCAGTTCTTC.

This rearrangement joins TRBV7-9 to TRBJ2-7; a possible D gene is TRBD1 (5 bases). V shed 5 bases and J shed 2 bases, with 16 bases lying between them. The CDR3 has 15 amino acids. From germline, CDR1 is SEHNR and CDR2 FQNEAQ (reference sequence). As DNA, the CDR3 is TGTGCCAGCAGCGCCCGGACAAGGGGCCCCTACGAGCAGTACTTC. Its protein is CASSARTRGPYEQYF.

The chain recombines TRBV18 with TRBJ2-1; 10 nucleotides match TRBD1. The trim removed 3 bases at V and 4 bases at J, leaving 18 bases unmatched. The CDR3 covers 20 residues. The germline V gene has CDR1 KGHSH and CDR2 LQKENI. The CDR3 DNA reads TGTGCCAGCTCACCCCAGTTTGGGACAGGGGCCGACCTGACGTACAATGAGCAGTTCTTC. It specifies CASSPQFGTGADLTYNEQFF.

V gene TRBV6-2 or TRBV6-3 combines with J gene TRBJ2-7, with D hard to call. There are 12 residues in the CDR3. Germline-derived CDR1 and CDR2 are MNHEY and SVGEGT. V was cut by 2 bases and J by 2 bases, with 4 bases left in between. CDR3 bases: TGTGCCAGCAGTTACGTCGCCTACGAGCAGTACTTC. As protein: CASSYVAYEQYF.

In its sample, this clone was seen a few times. The chain links TRBV15 to TRBJ2-7; 9 bases agree with TRBD2. Per the germline V gene, CDR1 is LNHNV and CDR2 is YYDKDF (reference sequence). J lost 0 bases, V lost 3 bases, and 6 bases had no gene match. The CDR3 covers 16 residues. The CDR3 coding sequence is TGTGCCACCAGCAGTCGCATAGCGGGAGTCTCCTACGAGCAGTACTTC. It codes for CATSSRIAGVSYEQYF.

The V call is TRBV11-2, the J call TRBJ2-1, with 8 bases fitting TRBD2. V lost 5 bases and J lost 5; bases outside the gene matches: 5. The CDR3 covers 14 residues. The V gene's germline CDR1 is SGHAT and CDR2 FQNNGV. CDR3 protein: CASSLTGGDNEQFF. The CDR3 DNA follows: TGTGCCAGCAGCCTGACCGGGGGGGACAATGAGCAGTTCTTC.

The chain couples TRBV7-2 to TRBJ1-5; D is perhaps TRBD1 (6 bases). CDR3 size: 14 residues. CDR1 SGHTA and CDR2 FQGNSA come from the germline V gene. V lost 4 bases to trimming and J lost 5 bases, with 12 bases between them. CDR3 residues: CASSSSTGYQPQHF. CDR3 bases: TGTGCCAGCAGCTCCTCCACAGGGTATCAGCCCCAGCATTTT.

This chain connects TRBV2 to TRBJ1-5, with a tentative D call TRBD1 (5 bases). The germline V gene encodes CDR1 SNHLY and CDR2 FYNNEI. CDR3 size: 14 residues. The V end lost 2 bases, the J end lost 4 bases, and 9 bases lay between the germline ends. This CDR3 is CASSEWGENQPQHF. DNA for the CDR3: TGTGCCAGCAGTGAATGGGGGGAGAATCAGCCCCAGCATTTT. Together with reference TRBV2 and TRBJ1-5, the CDR3 gives the full variable domain: EPEVTQTPSHQVTQMGQEVILRCVPISNHLYFYWYRQILGQKVEFLVSFYNNEISEKSEIFDDQFSVERPDGSNFTLKIRSTKLEDSAMYFCASSEWGENQPQHFGDGTRLSIL.

This clone has more than one count but fewer than ten. V usage is TRBV10-3 and J usage is TRBJ1-5; the match to TRBD1 covers 10 bases. The CDR3 length is 14 residues. The germline CDR1 and CDR2 sequences are ENHRY and SYGVKD. Trimming at V came to 6 bases and at J to 7 bases, leaving 6 bases not matched to a gene. The CDR3 spells CAISQDRGLQPQHF. The CDR3 region has the DNA TGTGCCATCAGCCAGGACAGGGGGTTACAGCCCCAGCATTTT.

V gene TRBV7-9 combines with J gene TRBJ1-4; 7 bases match TRBD1. The germline CDR1 and CDR2 sequences are SEHNR and FQNEAQ (reference sequence). The CDR3 is 15 amino acids. The J segment lost 11 bases and the V segment lost 5 bases, leaving 14 bases of the junction unmatched. CDR3 protein: CASSTGVGNEKKLFF. The CDR3 bases are TGTGCCAGCAGCACAGGGGTAGGGAACGAGAAGAAACTGTTTTTT.

The rearrangement links TRBV6-2 or TRBV6-3 to TRBJ1-6, with D hard to call. This CDR3 contains 14 residues. Between the trimmed V and J ends, which lost 4 bases and 8 bases, there was a span of 12 bases. Germline CDR1 reads MNHEY; CDR2 reads SVGEGT. The DNA of the CDR3 is TGTGCCAGCAGTTCCACCCTCGGGGATTCACCCCTCCACTTT. Amino acids: CASSSTLGDSPLHF.

The chain uses TRBV6-5 and TRBJ1-4; 7 positions match TRBD1. V lost 7 bases and J lost 3; bases outside the gene matches: 8. Germline V CDR1 and CDR2: MNHEY, SVGAGI. The CDR3 sequence is 15 residues long. CDR3 in DNA: TGTGCCAGCAACAGAGGGACAGCCCCTAATGAAAAACTGTTTTTT. This sequence encodes CASNRGTAPNEKLFF.

The chain joins TRBV28 to TRBJ1-5; TRBD1 is a possible D gene (5 bases). Trimming left V 3 bases short and J 2 bases short, with 17 bases between. The CDR3 is 17 residues long. CDR1 is MDHEN and CDR2 is SYDVKM in the germline V gene. The CDR3 sequence is CASSFGIRGYGNQPQHF. Here the CDR3 DNA reads TGTGCCAGCAGTTTTGGTATTAGGGGATATGGCAATCAGCCCCAGCATTTT.

V is TRBV6-5 and J is TRBJ1-2; possible D gene TRBD1, 5 bases. The germline CDR1 and CDR2 sequences are MNHEY and SVGAGI. CDR3 size: 15 residues. V lost 2 bases and J 5 bases, leaving 15 bases between the germline ends. CDR3: CASSYGRGIRYGYTF. The CDR3 DNA reads as TGTGCCAGCAGTTACGGGCGGGGGATACGGTATGGCTACACCTTC.

This chain joins TRBV5-1 and TRBJ2-3, with 8 positions matching TRBD2. V gave up 2 bases and J gave up 3 bases; unmatched junction bases: 8. This CDR3 comprises 16 residues. Germline V gene data show CDR1 as SGHRS and CDR2 as YFSETQ. In DNA, the CDR3 is TGCGCCAGCAGCTTAAGGCTAGCGGGTACTACAGATACGCAGTATTTT. Its translation: CASSLRLAGTTDTQYF.

This rearrangement joins TRBV19 to TRBJ1-5; a possible D gene is TRBD1 (6 bases). The CDR3 is 13 amino acids. Trimming removed 3 bases from V and 15 bases from J, with 18 bases in between. The germline gives CDR1 LNHDA, CDR2 SQIVND (reference sequence). The CDR3 spells CASSITGTPLLHF. For the CDR3, the DNA is TGTGCCAGTAGTATTACCGGGACACCTCTCCTGCATTTT.

This chain joins TRBV6-2 or TRBV6-3 and TRBJ2-2, with TRBD2 matching over 14 bases. This CDR3 comprises 18 residues. Germline CDR1 reads MNHEY; CDR2 reads SVGEGT. With V trimmed by 2 bases and J by 5 bases, 7 bases remained unmatched. Written as DNA, the CDR3 is TGTGCCAGCAGTTACCCTAGACTAGCGGGAGGGTGGACCGGGGAGCTGTTTTTT. Amino acids: CASSYPRLAGGWTGELFF.

V is TRBV10-2 and J is TRBJ2-4; TRBD1 matches at 9 bases. Germline lookup yields CDR1 WSHSY and CDR2 SAAADI. Trimming cost V 5 bases and J 5 bases; bases outside gene matches: 7. The length of the CDR3 is 15 residues. The CDR3 reads CASSRSRTGENIQYF. CDR3 coding DNA: TGCGCCAGCAGTAGGTCCCGGACAGGGGAAAACATTCAGTACTTC.

This clone was detected once. This chain joins TRBV21-1 and TRBJ2-1; TRBD2, the D gene given by the table, was not confirmed from the DNA. TRBV21-1 constitutes a pseudogene. This CDR3 spans 15 amino acids. The CDR3 DNA reads TGTGCCAGCAGCAGTGTTGGGACTAGCGGGAGTTTGCAGTTCTTC. Translated: CASSSVGTSGSLQFF.

The V and J genes are TRBV30 and TRBJ1-2; 8 bases agree with TRBD1. Germline V CDR1 and CDR2: GTSNPN, SVGIG (reference sequence). This CDR3 spans 13 amino acids. J lost 3 bases, V lost 3 bases, and 3 bases had no gene match. The CDR3 nucleotides are TGTGCCTGGAGCAAGGACAGGGACTATGGCTACACCTTC. Translation: CAWSKDRDYGYTF. The whole variable domain, remainder taken from reference TRBV30 and TRBJ1-2, is SQTIHQWPATLVQPVGSPLSLECTVEGTSNPNLYWYRQAAGRGLQLLFYSVGIGQISSEVPQNLSASRPQDRQFILSSKKLLLSDSGFYLCAWSKDRDYGYTFGSGTRLTVV.